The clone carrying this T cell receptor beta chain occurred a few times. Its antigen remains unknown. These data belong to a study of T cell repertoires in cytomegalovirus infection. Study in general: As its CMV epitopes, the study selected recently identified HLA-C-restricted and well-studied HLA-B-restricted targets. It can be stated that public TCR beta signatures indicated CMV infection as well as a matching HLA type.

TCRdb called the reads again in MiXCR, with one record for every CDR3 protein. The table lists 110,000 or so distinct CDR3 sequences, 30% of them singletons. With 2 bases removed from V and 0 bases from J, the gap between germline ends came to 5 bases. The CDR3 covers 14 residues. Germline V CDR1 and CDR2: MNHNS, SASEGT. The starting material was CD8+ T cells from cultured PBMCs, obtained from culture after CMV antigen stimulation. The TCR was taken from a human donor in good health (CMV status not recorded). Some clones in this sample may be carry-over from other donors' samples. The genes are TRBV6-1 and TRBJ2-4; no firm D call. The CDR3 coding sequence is TGTGCCAGCAGTGAATCGGTAGCCAAAAACATTCAGTACTTC. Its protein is CASSESVAKNIQYF.